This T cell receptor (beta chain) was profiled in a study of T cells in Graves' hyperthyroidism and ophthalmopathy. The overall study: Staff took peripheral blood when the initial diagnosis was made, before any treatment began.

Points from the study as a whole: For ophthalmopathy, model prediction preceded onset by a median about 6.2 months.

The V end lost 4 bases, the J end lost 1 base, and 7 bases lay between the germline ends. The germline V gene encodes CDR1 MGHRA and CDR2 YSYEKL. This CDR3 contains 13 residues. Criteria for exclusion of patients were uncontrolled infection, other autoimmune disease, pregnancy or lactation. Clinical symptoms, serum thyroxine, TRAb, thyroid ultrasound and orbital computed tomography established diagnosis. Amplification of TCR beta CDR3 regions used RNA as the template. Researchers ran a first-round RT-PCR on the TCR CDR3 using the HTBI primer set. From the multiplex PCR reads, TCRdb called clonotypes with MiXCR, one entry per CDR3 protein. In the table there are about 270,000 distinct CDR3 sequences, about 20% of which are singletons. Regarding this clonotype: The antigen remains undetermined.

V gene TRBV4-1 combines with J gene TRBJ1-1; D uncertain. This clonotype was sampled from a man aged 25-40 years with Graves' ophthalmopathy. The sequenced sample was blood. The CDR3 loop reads CASSRMRNTEAFF. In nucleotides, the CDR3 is TGCGCCAGCAGCCGAATGAGGAACACTGAAGCTTTCTTT.